The TCR beta chain under discussion was sequenced for a study of T cells in women clearing cervical HPV infection. Sequencing was performed with immunoSEQ multiplex PCR; in TCRdb, only in-frame clones are kept and a portion is missing. This repertoire includes about 40,000 clones. This CDR3 comprises 14 residues. Trimming cost V 6 bases and J 7 bases, with 16 bases left between them. In the case of this clone: The read finishes 3 residues shy of the CDR3 end, and the germline J gene is used to complete it.

The rearrangement links TRBV12-3 or TRBV12-4 to TRBJ2-1, with a weak D call TRBD1 (6 bases). The clonotype comes from a woman between 18 and 70 years old with a cervical HPV16 infection that either progressed to CIN3+ or cleared (not recorded which). The sequenced sample was blood buffy coat. CDR3 bases read: TGTGCCAGCAGCTTCCCGGACAGTGTTAATGAG. It codes for CASSFPDSVNE. The CDR3 as a whole reads CASSFPDSVNEQFF.